The next 9 T cell receptor beta chains were all read from a single sample in a study of blood T cell repertoires in COVID-19. Sequenced by immunoSEQ multiplex PCR; TCRdb stores in-frame clones only, minus some. In the table there are about 200,000 clones, more than 70% of which are singletons. The sample comprised peripheral blood. Receptors originate from a man between 40 and 49 years old with active or convalescent COVID-19.

The J gene is TRBJ2-7, the V gene TRBV18, with 8 positions matching TRBD2. The CDR3 sequence is 15 residues long. Germline loops: CDR1 KGHSH, CDR2 LQKENI. The ends lost 3 bases at V and 9 bases at J; junction bases unmatched: 13. CDR3 sequence (DNA): TGTGCCAGCTCACCGGGCAGAGCGGGGGTCCGGGGGCAGTACTTC. It encodes CASSPGRAGVRGQYF.

This clone was seen only a few times. The CDR3 reads CASSTGQRYQETQYF. Written as DNA, the CDR3 is TGCGCCAGCAGCACGGGACAGAGGTACCAAGAGACCCAGTACTTC. The chain combines TRBV5-1 with TRBJ2-5; 7 bases are shared with TRBD1. V was pared by 4 bases and J by 0 bases, with 6 bases of the junction left unmatched. CDR1 is SGHRS and CDR2 is YFSETQ in the germline V gene. The CDR3 is made up of 15 amino acids. Combining the CDR3 with reference TRBV5-1 and TRBJ2-5 gives the whole variable domain KAGVTQTPRYLIKTRGQQVTLSCSPISGHRSVSWYQQTPGQGLQFLFEYFSETQRNKGNFPGRFSGRQFSNSRSEMNVSTLELGDSALYLCASSTGQRYQETQYFGPGTRLLVL.

V usage is TRBV19 and J usage is TRBJ1-1; 7 bases are a match to TRBD1. Losses at the gene ends were 5 bases for V and 4 bases for J; bases not matched to a gene: 7. Germline V gene data show CDR1 as LNHDA and CDR2 as SQIVND (reference sequence). This CDR3 is 14 amino acids long. In DNA form, the CDR3 reads TGTGCCAGTAGTGCCTACGGACAGGCCACTGAAGCTTTCTTT. Translating gives CASSAYGQATEAFF.

This clone was found once. The chain combines TRBV19 with TRBJ2-2, with TRBD1 as a possible D gene (7 bases). The germline V gene has CDR1 LNHDA and CDR2 SQIVND (reference sequence). The ends were cut back, 6 bases at V and 0 bases at J, with 14 bases in the middle. The CDR3 sequence is 16 residues long. The CDR3 nucleotides read TGTGCCAGTAGGGGGGGACAGAGCTCGAACACCGGGGAGCTGTTTTTT. The encoded protein is CASRGGQSSNTGELFF.

The V and J genes are TRBV28 and TRBJ1-2, with D possibly TRBD1 on 5 matching bases. V was shortened by 5 bases and J by 5 bases, with 12 bases between the two germline ends. The CDR3 is made up of 13 amino acids. Germline-derived CDR1 and CDR2 are MDHEN and SYDVKM. The CDR3 region is CASSPPRGYGYTF. CDR3 DNA sequence: TGTGCCAGCAGTCCCCCCCGGGGGTATGGCTACACCTTC.

The gene calls are TRBV11-3 and TRBJ2-7, with 9 bases lining up with TRBD1. With V trimmed by 5 bases and J by 2 bases, 10 bases remained unmatched. CDR1 and CDR2 (germline): SGHNT, YENEEA. The CDR3 sequence is 16 residues long. The CDR3 spells CASSTAGTGRAYEQYF. The DNA for the CDR3 is TGTGCCAGCAGCACGGCGGGGACAGGGAGGGCCTACGAGCAGTACTTC.

The V and J genes are TRBV2 and TRBJ2-1; 11 nucleotides agree with TRBD2. Trimming cost V 7 bases and J 8 bases; bases outside gene matches: 10. The CDR3 runs 15 residues. CDR1 SNHLY and CDR2 FYNNEI come from the germline V gene. In nucleotides, the CDR3 is TGTGCCAGCACCCTAAGGCCGGGACTAGCGGATGAGCAGTTCTTC. Protein: CASTLRPGLADEQFF.

The J gene is TRBJ2-2, the V gene TRBV9; 8 bases align to TRBD1. The CDR3 covers 14 residues. V gave up 6 bases and J gave up 6 bases; unmatched junction bases: 7. Germline values: CDR1 SGDLS, CDR2 YYNGEE. The DNA of the CDR3 is TGTGCCAGCACCACACAGGGGGAACCCGGGGAGCTGTTTTTT. It specifies CASTTQGEPGELFF.

The chain employs TRBV6-4 and TRBJ2-3, with 12 bases aligning to TRBD2. The junction had 6 bases not matched to a gene; V was cut back by 5 bases and J by 3 bases. The germline V gene encodes CDR1 MRHNA and CDR2 SNTAGT. This CDR3 contains 16 residues. The CDR3 sequence is CASSPGLAGLTDTQYF. CDR3 DNA: TGTGCCAGCAGTCCCGGACTAGCGGGATTGACAGATACGCAGTATTTT.